This TCR beta chain was captured in a study of immune cell composition in non-small cell lung cancer. The CDR3 extends over 13 amino acids. Trimming shortened V by 8 bases and J by 2 bases, and 7 bases separated the two germline ends. Germline-derived CDR1 and CDR2 are KGHSH and LQKENI. This clone was observed once. Normal lung sampling was at least 3 cm from the tumour, as distant as possible. Data came from immunoSEQ multiplex PCR; TCRdb stores just in-frame clones and leaves some out. This table holds 5,000 or so clones, 72% found once. This clonotype was sampled from a human donor with non-small cell lung cancer. Sequenced sample: non-adjacent lung tissue. The chain carries TRBV18 and TRBJ2-6; D not certain. The CDR3 loop is CASTTPGANVLTF. In DNA, the CDR3 is TGTGCCAGCACGACACCTGGGGCCAACGTCCTGACTTTC.